Each of the 12 T cell receptor beta chains below was sequenced from the same sample in a study of cytomegalovirus exposure and HLA in healthy donors. Primers: 60 Vbeta forward and 13 Jbeta reverse. Libraries were prepared by immunoSEQ multiplex PCR; TCRdb keeps only in-frame clonotypes and omits some of them. The repertoire has 60,000 to 85,000 clones, 84% of them found once; the top ten carry 15% to 20%. The sequenced sample consisted of PBMCs. The receptor set was obtained from a man in his sixties or seventies in good health and CMV-seropositive.

This clone was counted a few times. The chain couples TRBV4-1 to TRBJ2-7; 10 bases map to TRBD2. V gave up 0 bases and J gave up 5 bases; unmatched junction bases: 7. Germline V CDR1 and CDR2: MGHRA, YSYEKL. CDR3 length: 16 amino acids. DNA for the CDR3: TGCGCCAGCAGCCAAGATTGGCTAGCGGGAGAAAACGAGCAGTACTTC. This encodes CASSQDWLAGENEQYF.

The genes are TRBV9 and TRBJ2-3; TRBD1 might be the D (6 bases). Trimming stripped 3 bases from V and 3 bases from J, with 11 bases between. The CDR3 sequence is 14 residues long. Germline CDR1 is SGDLS and CDR2 is YYNGEE. The CDR3 here is CASSGQAKTDTQYF. The CDR3 coding sequence is TGTGCCAGCAGCGGACAGGCGAAGACAGATACGCAGTATTTT.

The chain links TRBV10-3 to TRBJ2-1; 7 nucleotides line up with TRBD1. V gave up 6 bases and J gave up 7 bases; unmatched junction bases: 12. This CDR3 comprises 15 residues. Germline V gives CDR1 ENHRY, CDR2 SYGVKD. CDR3 sequence reads: CAIRDPRDSSNEQFF. The CDR3 region has the DNA TGTGCCATCAGGGACCCCCGGGACAGTTCAAATGAGCAGTTCTTC.

The V call is TRBV13, the J call TRBJ2-7; 10 positions agree with TRBD1. The V gene's germline CDR1 is PRHDT and CDR2 FYEKMQ (reference sequence). The ends lost 7 bases at V and 2 bases at J; junction bases unmatched: 2. This CDR3 contains 13 residues. The CDR3 protein is CASTTGGTYEQYF. The CDR3 DNA reads TGTGCCAGCACGACAGGGGGCACCTACGAGCAGTACTTC.

The chain carries TRBV30 and TRBJ1-4, with a possible D match to TRBD1 (5 bases). The V end lost 0 bases, the J end lost 2 bases, and 10 bases lay between the germline ends. The length of the CDR3 is 15 residues. The germline CDR1 and CDR2 sequences are GTSNPN and SVGIG (reference sequence). The CDR3 is CAWSVGGTTNEKLFF. DNA of the CDR3: TGTGCCTGGAGTGTCGGGGGTACTACTAATGAAAAACTGTTTTTT. Full variable domain (rest looked up from reference TRBV30 and TRBJ1-4): SQTIHQWPATLVQPVGSPLSLECTVEGTSNPNLYWYRQAAGRGLQLLFYSVGIGQISSEVPQNLSASRPQDRQFILSSKKLLLSDSGFYLCAWSVGGTTNEKLFFGSGTQLSVL.

This clone appeared once. The chain combines TRBV7-2 with TRBJ2-5; 10 positions agree with TRBD2. The CDR3 is made up of 15 amino acids. Germline V CDR1 and CDR2: SGHTA, FQGNSA. With V trimmed by 5 bases and J by 2 bases, 5 bases remained unmatched. The CDR3, as DNA: TGTGCCAGCAGCCCCCAGCGGGGGGGGCAAGAGACCCAGTACTTC. Amino acids: CASSPQRGGQETQYF.

V gene TRBV10-3 combines with J gene TRBJ1-5, with 8 bases matching TRBD1. Germline assignment: CDR1 ENHRY and CDR2 SYGVKD. The CDR3 length is 15 residues. The V gene end was trimmed by 10 bases and the J gene end by 6 bases; junction bases not matched to a gene: 14. The CDR3 reads CATSRGRGLGQPQHF. The CDR3 coding sequence is TGTGCCACCTCTCGCGGCAGGGGGCTGGGTCAGCCCCAGCATTTT.

The V gene is TRBV11-2, the J gene TRBJ1-4; no reliable D call. Germline V gives CDR1 SGHAT, CDR2 FQNNGV. This CDR3 contains 14 residues. The V end was cut by 3 bases, the J end by 6 bases, with 11 bases between. The CDR3 loop is CASSFRRVDEKLFF. CDR3 DNA: TGTGCCAGCAGCTTTCGCCGGGTTGATGAAAAACTGTTTTTT.

This chain uses TRBV5-1 with TRBJ2-7, with D perhaps TRBD1 (6 bases). Germline loops: CDR1 SGHRS, CDR2 YFSETQ. Trimming removed 0 bases from V and 6 bases from J, with 13 bases in between. This CDR3 contains 14 residues. The DNA of the CDR3 is TGCGCCAGCAGCTTGGTCGGACAGAGTGGCGAGCAGTACTTC. Translation gives CASSLVGQSGEQYF.

The CDR3 DNA is TGTGCCAGCATACAGGGTATGGCGTACGAGCAGTACTTC. Encoded protein: CASIQGMAYEQYF. This chain connects TRBV6-1 to TRBJ2-7; D is perhaps TRBD1 (6 bases). Germline assignment: CDR1 MNHNS and CDR2 SASEGT. This CDR3 has 13 amino acids. V dropped 7 bases and J dropped 4 bases, with 14 bases sitting between them.

The table lists this clone with a few counts. The V and J genes are TRBV5-1 and TRBJ2-3, with unresolved D. V was shortened by 0 bases and J by 0 bases, with 8 bases between the two germline ends. The CDR3 contains 15 residues. In germline, CDR1 is SGHRS, CDR2 YFSETQ. The CDR3 nucleotides read TGCGCCAGCAGCTTGGCCGCTACTAGCACAGATACGCAGTATTTT. Protein sequence: CASSLAATSTDTQYF.

The chain combines TRBV6-1 with TRBJ1-2; a possible D gene is TRBD1 (5 bases). Trimming shortened V by 2 bases and J by 11 bases, and 15 bases separated the two germline ends. The CDR3 runs 13 residues. The germline CDR1 and CDR2 sequences are MNHNS and SASEGT. The CDR3: CASSEPAGPRYTF. CDR3 nucleotide sequence: TGTGCCAGCAGTGAACCGGCAGGGCCTCGATACACCTTC.